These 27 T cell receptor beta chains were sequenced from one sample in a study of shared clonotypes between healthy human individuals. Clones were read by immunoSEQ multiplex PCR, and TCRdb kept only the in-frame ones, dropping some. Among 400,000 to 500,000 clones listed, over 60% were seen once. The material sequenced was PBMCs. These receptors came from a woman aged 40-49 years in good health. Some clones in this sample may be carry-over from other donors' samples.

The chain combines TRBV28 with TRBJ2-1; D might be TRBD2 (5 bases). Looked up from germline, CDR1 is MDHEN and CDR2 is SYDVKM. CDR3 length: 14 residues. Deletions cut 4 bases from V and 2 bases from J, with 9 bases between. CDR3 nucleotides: TGTGCCAGCAGTTGGGAGTGGCCCTACAATGAGCAGTTCTTC. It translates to CASSWEWPYNEQFF.

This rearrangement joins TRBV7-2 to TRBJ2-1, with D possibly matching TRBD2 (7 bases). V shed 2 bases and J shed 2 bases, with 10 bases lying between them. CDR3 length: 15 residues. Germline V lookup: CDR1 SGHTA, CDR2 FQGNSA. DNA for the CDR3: TGTGCCAGCAGCTTACGGCGGGGGCCCTACAATGAGCAGTTCTTC. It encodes CASSLRRGPYNEQFF.

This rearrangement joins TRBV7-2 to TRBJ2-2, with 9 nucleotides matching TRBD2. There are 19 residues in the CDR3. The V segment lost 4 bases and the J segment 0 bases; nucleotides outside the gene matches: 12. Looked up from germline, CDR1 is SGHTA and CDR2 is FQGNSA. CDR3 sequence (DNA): TGTGCCAGCAGCTCAGCCCTAGCGGGAAGAACCTCGAACACCGGGGAGCTGTTTTTT. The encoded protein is CASSSALAGRTSNTGELFF.

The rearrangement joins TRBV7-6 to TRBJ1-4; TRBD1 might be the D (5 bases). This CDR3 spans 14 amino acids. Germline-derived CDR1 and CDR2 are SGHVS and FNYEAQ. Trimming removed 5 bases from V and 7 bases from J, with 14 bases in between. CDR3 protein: CASSVGVFGEKLFF. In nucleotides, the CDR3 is TGTGCCAGCAGCGTAGGGGTTTTTGGTGAAAAACTGTTTTTT.

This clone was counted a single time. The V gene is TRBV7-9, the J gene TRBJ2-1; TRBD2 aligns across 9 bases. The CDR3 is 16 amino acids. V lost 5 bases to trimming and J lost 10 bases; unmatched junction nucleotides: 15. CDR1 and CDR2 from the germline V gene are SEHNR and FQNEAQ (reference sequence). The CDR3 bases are TGTGCCAGCAGCGCCCCTTTCCGGCGGGAGGGCCGGGAGCAGTTCTTC. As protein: CASSAPFRREGREQFF.

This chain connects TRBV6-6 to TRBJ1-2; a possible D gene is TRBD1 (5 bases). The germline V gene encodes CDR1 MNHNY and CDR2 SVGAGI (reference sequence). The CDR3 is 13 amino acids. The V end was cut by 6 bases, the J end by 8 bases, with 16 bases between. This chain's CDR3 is CASRTTRVHGYTF. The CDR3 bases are TGTGCCAGCAGAACAACCAGGGTTCACGGCTACACCTTC.

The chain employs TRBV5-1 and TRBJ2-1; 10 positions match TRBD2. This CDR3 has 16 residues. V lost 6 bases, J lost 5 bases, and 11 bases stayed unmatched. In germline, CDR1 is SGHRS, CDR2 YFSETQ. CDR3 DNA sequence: TGCGCCAGCAACATACGGGGGACTAGCGAGAACAATGAGCAGTTCTTC. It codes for CASNIRGTSENNEQFF.

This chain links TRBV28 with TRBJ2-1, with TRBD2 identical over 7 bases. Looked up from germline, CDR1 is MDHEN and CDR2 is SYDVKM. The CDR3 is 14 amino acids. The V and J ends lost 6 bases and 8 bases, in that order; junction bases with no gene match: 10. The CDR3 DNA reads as TGTGCCAGCAGGGGTGCGGGAGTGGTCGATGAGCAGTTCTTC. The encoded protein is CASRGAGVVDEQFF.

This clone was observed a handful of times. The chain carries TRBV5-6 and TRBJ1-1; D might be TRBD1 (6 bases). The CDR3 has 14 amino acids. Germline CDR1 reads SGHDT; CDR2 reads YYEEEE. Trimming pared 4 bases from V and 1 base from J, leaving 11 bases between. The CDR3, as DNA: TGTGCCAGCAGCCACGGGACACAGAACACTGAAGCTTTCTTT. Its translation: CASSHGTQNTEAFF.

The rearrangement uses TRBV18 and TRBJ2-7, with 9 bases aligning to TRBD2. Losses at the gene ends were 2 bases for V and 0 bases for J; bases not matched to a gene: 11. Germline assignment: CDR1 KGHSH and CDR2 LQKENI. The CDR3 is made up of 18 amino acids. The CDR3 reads CASSPSTSGGTLSYEQYF. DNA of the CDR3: TGTGCCAGCTCACCATCGACTAGCGGAGGAACCCTCTCCTACGAGCAGTACTTC.

CDR3 protein: CASSSLASNTGELFF. The CDR3 DNA follows: TGTGCCAGCAGCTCACTAGCATCGAACACCGGGGAGCTGTTTTTT. The chain carries TRBV11-2 and TRBJ2-2; D is possibly TRBD2 (6 bases). The V end lost 4 bases, the J end lost 0 bases, and 9 bases lay between the germline ends. The CDR3 loop spans 15 amino acids. In germline, CDR1 is SGHAT, CDR2 FQNNGV.

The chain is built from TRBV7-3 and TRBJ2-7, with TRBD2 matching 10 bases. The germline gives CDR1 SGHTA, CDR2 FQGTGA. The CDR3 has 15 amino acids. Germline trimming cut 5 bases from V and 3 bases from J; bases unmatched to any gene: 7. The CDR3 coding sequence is TGTGCCAGCAGCCAAGGACTAGCGGAAAGCTACGAGCAGTACTTC. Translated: CASSQGLAESYEQYF.

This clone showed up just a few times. The CDR3 protein is CASSLKVYGYTF. DNA of the CDR3: TGTGCCAGCAGTTTAAAAGTTTATGGCTACACCTTC. The chain employs TRBV27 and TRBJ1-2; D is unresolved. V lost 2 bases to trimming and J lost 5 bases, with 6 bases between them. Germline V gives CDR1 MNHEY, CDR2 SMNVEV (reference sequence). The CDR3 is 12 residues long.

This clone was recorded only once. Here the CDR3 reads CASSLTGDPDTQYF. In nucleotides, the CDR3 is TGTGCCAGCAGCTTGACAGGGGACCCAGATACGCAGTATTTT. The genes are TRBV5-8 and TRBJ2-3; 7 bases agree with TRBD1. This CDR3 comprises 14 residues. The ends lost 1 base at V and 4 bases at J; junction bases unmatched: 3. Germline V CDR1 and CDR2: SGHTS, YDEGEE.

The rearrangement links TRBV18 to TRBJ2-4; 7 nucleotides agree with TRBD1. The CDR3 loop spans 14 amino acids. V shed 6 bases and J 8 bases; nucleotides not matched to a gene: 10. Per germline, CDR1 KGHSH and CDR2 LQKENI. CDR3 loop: CASSPKTGSDIQYF. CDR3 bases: TGTGCCAGCTCGCCAAAGACAGGGAGCGACATTCAGTACTTC. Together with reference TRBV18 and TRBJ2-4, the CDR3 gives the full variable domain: NAGVMQNPRHLVRRRGQEARLRCSPMKGHSHVYWYRQLPEEGLKFMVYLQKENIIDESGMPKERFSAEFPKEGPSILRIQQVVRGDSAAYFCASSPKTGSDIQYFGAGTRLSVL.

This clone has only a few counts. Here the CDR3 reads CASSVGGLAGAVGELFF. CDR3 nucleotides: TGTGCCAGCAGCGTAGGGGGACTAGCGGGAGCGGTCGGGGAGCTGTTTTTT. V gene TRBV9 combines with J gene TRBJ2-2; 14 nucleotides match TRBD2. V lost 0 bases and J lost 7; bases outside the gene matches: 5. The CDR3 runs to 17 residues. Germline CDR1 is SGDLS and CDR2 is YYNGEE.

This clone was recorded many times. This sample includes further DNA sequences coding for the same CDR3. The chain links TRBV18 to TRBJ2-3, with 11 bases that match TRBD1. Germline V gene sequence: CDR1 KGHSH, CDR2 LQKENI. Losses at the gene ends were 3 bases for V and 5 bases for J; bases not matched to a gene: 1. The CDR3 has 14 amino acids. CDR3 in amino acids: CASSPGTGGDTQYF. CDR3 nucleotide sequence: TGTGCCAGCTCACCTGGGACAGGGGGAGATACGCAGTATTTT.

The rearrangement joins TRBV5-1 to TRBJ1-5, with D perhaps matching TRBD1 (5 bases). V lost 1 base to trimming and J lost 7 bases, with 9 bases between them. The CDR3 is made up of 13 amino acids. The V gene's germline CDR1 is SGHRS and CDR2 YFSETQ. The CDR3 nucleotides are TGCGCCAGCAGCTTGAACGGGGCCCAGCCCCAGCATTTT. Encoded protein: CASSLNGAQPQHF.

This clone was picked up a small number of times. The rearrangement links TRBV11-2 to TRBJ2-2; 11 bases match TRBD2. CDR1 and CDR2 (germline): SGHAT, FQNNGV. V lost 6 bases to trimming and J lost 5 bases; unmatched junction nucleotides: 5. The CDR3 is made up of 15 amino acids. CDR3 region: CASRSSGRITGELFF. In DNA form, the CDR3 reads TGTGCCAGCAGGTCTAGCGGGAGGATTACCGGGGAGCTGTTTTTT. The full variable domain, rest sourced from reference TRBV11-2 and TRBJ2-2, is EAGVAQSPRYKIIEKRQSVAFWCNPISGHATLYWYQQILGQGPKLLIQFQNNGVVDDSQLPKDRFSAERLKGVDSTLKIQPAKLEDSAVYLCASRSSGRITGELFFGEGSRLTVL.

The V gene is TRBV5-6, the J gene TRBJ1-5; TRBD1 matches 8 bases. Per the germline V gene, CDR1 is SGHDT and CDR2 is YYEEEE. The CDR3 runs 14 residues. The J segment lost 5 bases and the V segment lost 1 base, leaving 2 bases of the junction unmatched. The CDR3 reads CASSLSGGDQPQHF. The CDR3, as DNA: TGTGCCAGCAGCTTGTCAGGGGGCGATCAGCCCCAGCATTTT.

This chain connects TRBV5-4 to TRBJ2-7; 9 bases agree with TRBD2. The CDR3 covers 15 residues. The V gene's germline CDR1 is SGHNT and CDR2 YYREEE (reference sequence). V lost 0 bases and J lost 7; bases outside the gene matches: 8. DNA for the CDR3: TGTGCCAGCAGCTTGGGCGGGAGGGCCTCGAAAGAGCAGTACTTC. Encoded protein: CASSLGGRASKEQYF.

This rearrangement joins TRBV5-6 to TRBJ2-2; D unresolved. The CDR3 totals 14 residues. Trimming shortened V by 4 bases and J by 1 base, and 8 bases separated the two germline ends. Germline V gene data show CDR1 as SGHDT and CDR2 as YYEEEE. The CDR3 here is CASSPAGNTGELFF. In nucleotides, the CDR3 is TGTGCCAGCAGCCCAGCAGGGAACACCGGGGAGCTGTTTTTT. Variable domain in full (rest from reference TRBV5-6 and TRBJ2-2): DAGVTQSPTHLIKTRGQQVTLRCSPKSGHDTVSWYQQALGQGPQFIFQYYEEEERQRGNFPDRFSGHQFPNYSSELNVNALLLGDSALYLCASSPAGNTGELFFGEGSRLTVL.

The CDR3 region is CASSPQGETEAFF. DNA of the CDR3: TGCGCCAGCAGTCCACAGGGGGAAACTGAAGCTTTCTTT. V is TRBV5-1 and J is TRBJ1-1; 8 bases match TRBD1. The germline CDR1 and CDR2 sequences are SGHRS and YFSETQ. The ends lost 5 bases at V and 5 bases at J; junction bases unmatched: 5. This CDR3 comprises 13 residues.

The CDR3 DNA follows: TGTGCCAGCAGTTTCGGGCTCAACAGGGATAACGAGCAGTACTTC. It translates to CASSFGLNRDNEQYF. V and J are TRBV6-5 and TRBJ2-7, with a tentative D call TRBD1 (6 bases). The germline V gene has CDR1 MNHEY and CDR2 SVGAGI. Trimming stripped 4 bases from V and 5 bases from J, with 18 bases between. The CDR3 is made up of 15 amino acids.

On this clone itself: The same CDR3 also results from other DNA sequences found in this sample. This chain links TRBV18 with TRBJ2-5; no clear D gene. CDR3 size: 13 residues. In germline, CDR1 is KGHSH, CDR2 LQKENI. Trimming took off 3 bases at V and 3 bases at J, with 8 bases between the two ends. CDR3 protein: CASSPGTEETQYF. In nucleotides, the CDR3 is TGTGCCAGCTCACCGGGCACAGAAGAGACCCAGTACTTC. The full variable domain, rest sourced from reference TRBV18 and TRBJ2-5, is NAGVMQNPRHLVRRRGQEARLRCSPMKGHSHVYWYRQLPEEGLKFMVYLQKENIIDESGMPKERFSAEFPKEGPSILRIQQVVRGDSAAYFCASSPGTEETQYFGPGTRLLVL.

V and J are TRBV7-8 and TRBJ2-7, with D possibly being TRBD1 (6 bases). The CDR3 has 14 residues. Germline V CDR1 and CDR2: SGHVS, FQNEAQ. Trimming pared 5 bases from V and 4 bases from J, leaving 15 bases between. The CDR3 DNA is TGTGCCAGCAGCGGGACAAAACGGCTTTACGAGCAGTACTTC. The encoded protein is CASSGTKRLYEQYF.

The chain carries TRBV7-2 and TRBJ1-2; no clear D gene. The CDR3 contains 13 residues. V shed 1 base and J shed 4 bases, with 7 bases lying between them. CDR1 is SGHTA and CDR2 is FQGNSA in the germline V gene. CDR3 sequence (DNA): TGTGCCAGCAGCTTAGAATGGGGCTATGGCTACACCTTC. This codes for CASSLEWGYGYTF. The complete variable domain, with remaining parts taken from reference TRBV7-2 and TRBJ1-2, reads GAGVSQSPSNKVTEKGKDVELRCDPISGHTALYWYRQSLGQGLEFLIYFQGNSAPDKSGLPSDRFSAERTGGSVSTLTIQRTQQEDSAVYLCASSLEWGYGYTFGSGTRLTVV.